This TCR beta chain was sequenced for a study of cytomegalovirus exposure and HLA in healthy donors. About the study: Among the approximately 420 donors who were genotyped, 70% to 90% fell in the genetic ancestry cluster that is associated with self-reported Caucasian donors.

This clone was detected only once. Each donor was healthy, and each was a bone marrow donor. Amplification used 60 Vbeta primers and 13 Jbeta primers. Method: immunoSEQ multiplex PCR; TCRdb's copy keeps in-frame clones and lacks some. The data contain fewer than 150,000 clones, around 82% of them singletons. J was trimmed by 2 bases and V by 4 bases; bases with no gene match: 11. The CDR3 totals 16 residues. Germline values: CDR1 LGHNA, CDR2 YSLEER. The sequence derives from a man between 50 and 59 years old in good health and CMV-seronegative. The sequenced sample was PBMCs. The chain recombines TRBV4-3 with TRBJ2-7; 7 bases are shared with TRBD1. The CDR3 coding sequence is TGCGCCAGCAGCCCAAATGGCCGGGACAGCACCTACGAGCAGTACTTC. It yields the protein CASSPNGRDSTYEQYF.